These T cell receptor beta chains were read from a single sample in a study of blood T cell repertoires in COVID-19. Clones were read by immunoSEQ multiplex PCR, and TCRdb kept only the in-frame ones, dropping some. The sample holds 200,000 to 250,000 clones, approximately 90% seen once. Sequences were obtained from peripheral blood. These receptors were collected from a young man with COVID-19, enrolled during active disease. CDR3s include the opening cysteine and the closing phenylalanine or tryptophan. Fields, in order: D gene, CDR3 length, J gene, clone size, V gene, CDR3 DNA, CDR3 protein. A D gene is named only where the DNA matches it firmly. Size is stated for part of the rows, as once, few or many counts, or as a class when the clone is expanded.

>-|14|TRBJ1-5|-|TRBV4-3
TGCGCCAGCAGCCAAGAGTTAGACTTTTTGCCCCAGCATTTT
CASSQELDFLPQHF
>-|15|TRBJ1-1|-|TRBV9
TGTGCCAGCAGCGCCTCGACGGGTGTGAACACTGAAGCTTTCTTT
CASSASTGVNTEAFF
>TRBD1|15|TRBJ1-1|-|TRBV9
TGTGCCAGCAGCCCCACAGGGGTCGGGAACACTGAAGCTTTCTTT
CASSPTGVGNTEAFF
>-|16|TRBJ2-2|-|TRBV6-1
TGTGCCAGCAGCGAATTGTGGGGGCAAAGTTCCGGGGAGCTGTTTTTT
CASSELWGQSSGELFF
>-|18|TRBJ1-6|-|TRBV19
TGTGCCAGTAGTACGGGAGTTGTGGGGAGCTCCTATAATTCACCCCTCCACTTT
CASSTGVVGSSYNSPLHF
>TRBD1|12|TRBJ1-1|-|TRBV12-3/TRBV12-4
TGTGCCAGCAGTAGACAGGGTTCGAGTGCTTTCTTT
CASSRQGSSAFF
>-|14|TRBJ1-2|-|TRBV4-3
TGCGCCAGCAGCCAAGTCGGGGATAACTATGGCTACACCTTC
CASSQVGDNYGYTF
>-|12|TRBJ1-1|-|TRBV12-3/TRBV12-4
TGTGCCAGCAGCCCAGGTAGCACTGAAGCTTTCTTT
CASSPGSTEAFF
>-|15|TRBJ1-2|-|TRBV11-2
TGTGCCAGCAGCTCCCCGCGCGGGGTGGTCTATGGCTACACCTTC
CASSSPRGVVYGYTF
>TRBD1|14|TRBJ1-2|-|TRBV6-6
TGTGCCAGCAGTTACGGGACAGGGGGCGTTGGCTACACCTTC
CASSYGTGGVGYTF
>TRBD1|16|TRBJ2-1|once|TRBV9
TGTGCCAGCAGCGTAAGGCGAGACAGGGTAGAGAATGAGCAGTTCTTC
CASSVRRDRVENEQFF
>TRBD1|13|TRBJ1-2|-|TRBV29-1
TGCAGCGCAAAAGAGGGGACAGTCCATGGCTACACCTTC
CSAKEGTVHGYTF
>TRBD2|15|TRBJ2-7|-|TRBV6-5
TGTGCCAGCAGTATTCAGGGAGGGTTGTCCTACGAGCAGTACTTC
CASSIQGGLSYEQYF
>TRBD2|16|TRBJ2-2|few|TRBV24-1
TGTGCCACCAGTGATTCGGGACTAGCGCAGACCGGGGAGCTGTTTTTT
CATSDSGLAQTGELFF
>-|15|TRBJ2-2|-|TRBV7-2
TGTGCCAGCAGCAGGACTTTAGGGAACACCGGGGAGCTGTTTTTT
CASSRTLGNTGELFF
>TRBD1|15|TRBJ1-1|-|TRBV7-9
TGTGCCAGCAGCTTACAGGGGGCTCTGAACACTGAAGCTTTCTTT
CASSLQGALNTEAFF
>-|15|TRBJ1-5|-|TRBV4-1
TGCGCCAGCAGCCAAGAGGGAACAGGGTTACAGCCCCAGCATTTT
CASSQEGTGLQPQHF
>-|13|TRBJ1-1|-|TRBV29-1
TGCAGCGTTTCCACGGGTATCGGGGCTGAAGCTTTCTTT
CSVSTGIGAEAFF
>-|16|TRBJ2-5|-|TRBV5-5
TGTGCCAGCAGCTTTCAGGTTAACTCGGGGCAAGAGACCCAGTACTTC
CASSFQVNSGQETQYF
>TRBD2|15|TRBJ2-1|-|TRBV11-3
TGTGCCAGCAGCGACCGACTAGCGGGAGTCTCTGAGCAGTTCTTC
CASSDRLAGVSEQFF
>TRBD2|18|TRBJ2-1|-|TRBV6-1
TGTGCCAGCAGTGAAGCGCTTAGCGGGAGAAGAAAGGACAATGAGCAGTTCTTC
CASSEALSGRRKDNEQFF
>-|14|TRBJ1-1|-|TRBV5-1
TGCGCCAGCAGCTTCCAGGGTTCGAACACTGAAGCTTTCTTT
CASSFQGSNTEAFF
>-|16|TRBJ2-2|once|TRBV4-2
TGTGCCAGCAGCCAAGATAACTGGGGAGTAATCGGGGAGCTGTTTTTT
CASSQDNWGVIGELFF
>TRBD2|16|TRBJ2-7|-|TRBV20-1
TGCAGTGCTAGTGCCATAGCGGGAGGATCAGCCTACGAGCAGTACTTC
CSASAIAGGSAYEQYF
>-|15|TRBJ2-7|few|TRBV23-1
TGCGCCAGCAGTCAACCAGGCTATAAGTCCTACGAGCAGTACTTC
CASSQPGYKSYEQYF
>-|16|TRBJ2-7|few|TRBV18
TGTGCCAGCTCACCATCCTCTAGGACGGGAAGGGACGAGCAGTACTTC
CASSPSSRTGRDEQYF
>-|16|TRBJ1-3|-|TRBV7-8
TGTGCCAGCAGCTTAGCCAGGCTGTCGCCTGGAAACACCATATATTTT
CASSLARLSPGNTIYF
>-|15|TRBJ1-1|-|TRBV7-2
TGTGCCAGCAGCTTATCCCCGACCGGGGGGAGGGAAGCTTTCTTT
CASSLSPTGGREAFF
>TRBD1|15|TRBJ1-2|once|TRBV27
TGTGCCAGCAGTGACAGACAGGGGGCGGGCTATGGCTACACCTTC
CASSDRQGAGYGYTF
>TRBD1|17|TRBJ1-5|once|TRBV5-8
TGTGCCAGCAGCTCTAGACTACAGGGGGCGAGGGATCAGCCCCAGCATTTT
CASSSRLQGARDQPQHF
>-|12|TRBJ1-1|-|TRBV12-5
TGTGCTAGTGCACTTAGTAACACTGAAGCTTTCTTT
CASALSNTEAFF
>TRBD1|14|TRBJ1-1|-|TRBV7-8
TGTGCCAGCAGCTCTCGGACAGGGGAAACTGAAGCTTTCTTT
CASSSRTGETEAFF
>TRBD2|15|TRBJ2-1|once|TRBV27
TGTGCCAGCAGTTTAGCGGGAGCATCCTACAATGAGCAGTTCTTC
CASSLAGASYNEQFF
>-|15|TRBJ2-1|-|TRBV10-3
TGTGCCATCAGTGAGTTTATGAGCTCCTACAATGAGCAGTTCTTC
CAISEFMSSYNEQFF
>TRBD1|15|TRBJ1-2|-|TRBV5-6
TGTGCCAGCAGCCTCCCGGGCAGGGGGGTTTATGGCTACACCTTC
CASSLPGRGVYGYTF
>TRBD1|17|TRBJ1-5|-|TRBV5-8
TGTGCCAGCAGCTCTTACCGGGACAGCCTTAGCAATCAGCCCCAGCATTTT
CASSSYRDSLSNQPQHF
>-|15|TRBJ1-2|-|TRBV19
TGTGCCAGTAGTATGACAATACCGATACTCGGAGGCTACACCTTC
CASSMTIPILGGYTF
>-|15|TRBJ1-4|-|TRBV4-3
TGCGCCAGCAGCCAAGATCCACGGGGGACTGAAAAACTGTTTTTT
CASSQDPRGTEKLFF
>TRBD1|14|TRBJ1-2|-|TRBV10-2
TGCGCCAGCAGCGCAAGGACAGGGGAAAATGGCTACACCTTC
CASSARTGENGYTF
>-|14|TRBJ1-2|-|TRBV4-3
TGCGCCAGCAGCCGGACTCAAGGCCCTGGGGGCTACACCTTC
CASSRTQGPGGYTF
>TRBD2|15|TRBJ2-1|once|TRBV6-2/TRBV6-3
TGTGCCAGCAGTCGCCTAGCGGGAGCGTGGAATGAGCAGTTCTTC
CASSRLAGAWNEQFF
>-|13|TRBJ2-1|-|TRBV7-3
TGTGCCAGCAGCTTCCAAGGCGGAAATGAGCAGTTCTTC
CASSFQGGNEQFF
>TRBD2|16|TRBJ2-5|-|TRBV11-2
TGTGCCAGCAGCTTAGATCCTAGCGGGGTTCAAGAGACCCAGTACTTC
CASSLDPSGVQETQYF
>TRBD1|14|TRBJ2-7|-|TRBV5-4
TGTGCCAGCAGCTTGGCGGGGACAGGGAACGAGCAGTACTTC
CASSLAGTGNEQYF
>-|11|TRBJ2-7|-|TRBV20-1
TGCAGTGCGACAAACAGGGTCGAGCAGTACTTC
CSATNRVEQYF
>-|14|TRBJ1-6|-|TRBV6-4
TGTGCCAGCAGTGAACTCCCCGGGAATTCACCCCTCCACTTT
CASSELPGNSPLHF